Sequencing of this T cell receptor (beta chain) was carried out in a study of beta chain features in type 1 diabetes. Study in general: Patients looked much like healthy donors when it came to age, gender and cell yields.

All of the isolated RNA was reverse transcribed, so expressed TCRB transcripts were sequenced. This table comes from immunoSEQ multiplex PCR, and its TCRdb copy is limited to in-frame clones, with some not included. The sample contains around 650,000 clones, 9.5% to 15% of which appear only once. Trimming shortened V by 10 bases and J by 4 bases, and 21 bases separated the two germline ends. The CDR3 loop spans 15 amino acids. The germline CDR1 and CDR2 sequences are ENHRY and SYGVKD. Overall study results and limits: Naive, central memory and Treg TCRB repertoires seemed to resemble each other more closely in patients than they did in healthy donors. There was a moderate but significant shortening of TCRB CDR3s in all four CD4+ subsets of Type 1 diabetes patients.

In this sample, this clone turned up many times. Its antigen is as yet unknown. The chain employs TRBV10-3 and TRBJ2-3; D could derive from TRBD1 or TRBD2 (5 bases each). The sequenced sample consisted of naive CD4+ T cells from blood. The TCR was taken from a young man with type 1 diabetes. The CDR3 loop reads CATGRGREGADTQYF. Here the CDR3 DNA reads TGTGCCACCGGACGGGGCAGGGAAGGCGCAGATACGCAGTATTTT.